The 17 T cell receptor beta chains given below trace back to one sample, sequenced in a study of cytomegalovirus exposure and HLA in healthy donors. The PCR was carried out with 60 Vbeta primers and 13 Jbeta primers. Clones were sequenced by immunoSEQ multiplex PCR, and TCRdb holds only the in-frame ones, with some missing. Among some 160,000 clones listed, approximately 80% were seen once. Sequences were obtained from PBMCs. Receptors were obtained from a man between 45 and 60 years old in good health and CMV-seropositive.

This clone was recorded once. The chain recombines TRBV5-1 with TRBJ2-7; TRBD1 matches at 10 bases. CDR1 and CDR2 (germline): SGHRS, YFSETQ. This CDR3 contains 17 residues. Trimming cost V 0 bases and J 7 bases; bases outside gene matches: 13. The DNA of the CDR3 is TGCGCCAGCAGCTTGGGGGCCCCCGGGACAGGGGCGTATGAGCAGTACTTC. Its translation: CASSLGAPGTGAYEQYF.

The CDR3 bases are TGTGCCAGTAGCATCTATGTGGGGCTCTATCGCAATCAGCCCCAGCATTTT. It translates to CASSIYVGLYRNQPQHF. V usage is TRBV19 and J usage is TRBJ1-5; possible D gene TRBD1, 5 bases. V lost 6 bases, J lost 2 bases, and 20 bases lay in between. The CDR3 totals 17 residues. Germline CDR1 is LNHDA and CDR2 is SQIVND (reference sequence).

The chain carries TRBV4-2 and TRBJ2-1; 9 bases match TRBD2. CDR1 is LGHNA and CDR2 is YNFKEQ in the germline V gene. The CDR3 spans 17 residues. V shed 0 bases and J 9 bases; nucleotides not matched to a gene: 12. CDR3 loop: CASSQDVPSGGWSEQFF. CDR3 bases: TGTGCCAGCAGCCAAGACGTTCCCAGCGGGGGGTGGTCTGAGCAGTTCTTC.

The V call is TRBV9, the J call TRBJ2-3; 11 bases are a match to TRBD2. The CDR3 runs to 21 residues. The germline gives CDR1 SGDLS, CDR2 YYNGEE. The junction had 19 bases not matched to a gene; V was cut back by 4 bases and J by 0 bases. CDR3 DNA: TGTGCCAGCAGCCCCAGTAGCGGGGGGGCGGTCTTTGCTACTAGCACAGATACGCAGTATTTT. Its protein is CASSPSSGGAVFATSTDTQYF.

V gene TRBV29-1 combines with J gene TRBJ2-3; a weak D match, TRBD1 (5 bases). Germline CDR1 reads SQVTM; CDR2 reads ANQGSEA. This CDR3 contains 14 residues. Between the trimmed V and J ends, which lost 2 bases and 4 bases, there was a span of 13 bases. The CDR3 loop reads CSVESPAGSDTQYF. The CDR3 nucleotides read TGCAGCGTTGAAAGCCCCGCAGGGTCAGATACGCAGTATTTT.

The V gene is TRBV7-2, the J gene TRBJ2-7, with 10 bases identical to TRBD1. CDR3 size: 13 residues. Trimming took 6 bases from V and 5 from J; bases not matched to a gene: 4. CDR1 SGHTA and CDR2 FQGNSA come from the germline V gene. The CDR3 coding sequence is TGTGCCAGCAGTTGGGACAGGGGACACGAGCAGTACTTC. Protein sequence: CASSWDRGHEQYF.

The chain employs TRBV14 and TRBJ1-4; D is possibly TRBD1 (5 bases). V dropped 1 base and J dropped 5 bases, with 5 bases sitting between them. Germline V gene data show CDR1 as SGHDN and CDR2 as FVKESK. CDR3 length equals 13 residues. CDR3 loop: CASSQAGNEKLFF. The DNA of the CDR3 is TGTGCCAGCAGCCAAGCAGGGAATGAAAAACTGTTTTTT.

CDR3 region: CASSLAGTHNSPLHF. CDR3 DNA sequence: TGTGCCAGCAGCTTGGCCGGGACACATAATTCACCCCTCCACTTT. The rearrangement joins TRBV7-2 to TRBJ1-6; D might be TRBD1 (6 bases). The CDR3 is 15 amino acids. The V gene lost 3 bases and the J gene lost 5 bases, with 11 bases spanning the gap. Germline V lookup: CDR1 SGHTA, CDR2 FQGNSA.

In the case of this clone: This CDR3 is also generated by other DNA sequences in the sample. The V and J genes are TRBV4-1 and TRBJ1-2; TRBD1 agrees at 7 bases. V shed 0 bases and J 4 bases; nucleotides not matched to a gene: 2. This CDR3 comprises 14 residues. Germline CDR1 reads MGHRA; CDR2 reads YSYEKL. The CDR3 loop is CASSQERQGYGYTF. As DNA, the CDR3 is TGCGCCAGCAGCCAAGAACGACAGGGCTATGGCTACACCTTC.

The chain combines TRBV11-2 with TRBJ1-4; TRBD1 matches at 8 bases. J lost 8 bases, V lost 4 bases, and 9 bases had no gene match. The CDR3 totals 15 residues. From germline, CDR1 is SGHAT and CDR2 FQNNGV. The CDR3 DNA reads TGTGCCAGCAGCTACTCAGACAGGGGTTGGGAAAAACTGTTTTTT. Translating gives CASSYSDRGWEKLFF.

Worth noting for this clone: The sample holds other DNA sequences that translate to the same CDR3. The CDR3 loop is CASSEVGGSSYNSPLHF. In DNA, the CDR3 is TGTGCCAGCAGTGAAGTGGGAGGGAGCTCCTATAATTCACCCCTCCACTTT. The chain employs TRBV6-1 and TRBJ1-6; D is uncertain. V was clipped by 1 base and J by 0 bases, with 10 bases between them. CDR1 MNHNS and CDR2 SASEGT come from the germline V gene. This CDR3 has 17 residues.

This chain links TRBV19 with TRBJ2-5; 11 nucleotides match TRBD1. CDR1 is LNHDA and CDR2 is SQIVND in the germline V gene (reference sequence). The CDR3 contains 15 residues. V lost 6 bases to trimming and J lost 2 bases; unmatched junction nucleotides: 5. The CDR3 nucleotides read TGTGCCAGTAGGGCTGGGACAGGGGGGCAAGAGACCCAGTACTTC. Translation: CASRAGTGGQETQYF.

The chain uses TRBV5-1 and TRBJ2-5; 12 bases fit TRBD1. Looked up from germline, CDR1 is SGHRS and CDR2 is YFSETQ. The ends lost 4 bases at V and 6 bases at J; junction bases unmatched: 7. This CDR3 contains 15 residues. For the CDR3, the DNA is TGCGCCAGCAGCGGGGGACAGGGGGCGGTCCAGACCCAGTACTTC. Its protein product is CASSGGQGAVQTQYF. The variable domain in full, completed from reference TRBV5-1 and TRBJ2-5, reads KAGVTQTPRYLIKTRGQQVTLSCSPISGHRSVSWYQQTPGQGLQFLFEYFSETQRNKGNFPGRFSGRQFSNSRSEMNVSTLELGDSALYLCASSGGQGAVQTQYFGPGTRLLVL.

This clone was detected only once. Other DNA sequences in the sample encode the same CDR3. The CDR3 loop reads CASSLSSGGATDTQYF. The CDR3 coding sequence is TGCGCCAGCAGCTTGAGTAGCGGGGGGGCAACAGATACGCAGTATTTT. This chain links TRBV5-1 with TRBJ2-3; 11 bases align to TRBD2. Losses at the gene ends were 1 base for V and 3 bases for J; bases not matched to a gene: 4. The CDR3 length is 16 residues. Germline CDR1 SGHRS, CDR2 YFSETQ.

The chain combines TRBV27 with TRBJ2-5; perhaps TRBD2 as D (6 bases). The CDR3 totals 17 residues. Germline CDR1 reads MNHEY; CDR2 reads SMNVEV (reference sequence). V was clipped by 5 bases and J by 4 bases, with 23 bases between them. The CDR3 loop reads CASSLVYGDWQGETQYF. The CDR3 nucleotides are TGTGCCAGCAGTCTAGTGTACGGGGACTGGCAGGGAGAGACCCAGTACTTC.

V usage is TRBV7-6 and J usage is TRBJ1-4, with D uncertain. Germline V gene data show CDR1 as SGHVS and CDR2 as FNYEAQ. This CDR3 region has 12 residues. V dropped 2 bases and J dropped 8 bases, with 6 bases sitting between them. This CDR3 is CASSLTREKLFF. In nucleotides, the CDR3 is TGTGCCAGCAGCTTAACTCGGGAAAAACTGTTTTTT.

This clone was picked up a small number of times. This chain uses TRBV5-6 with TRBJ1-5, with D perhaps matching TRBD1 (5 bases). Germline CDR1 and CDR2: SGHDT and YYEEEE. The CDR3 covers 12 residues. Trimming stripped 3 bases from V and 6 bases from J, with 7 bases between. CDR3 amino acids: CASSSGGQPQHF. In nucleotides, the CDR3 is TGTGCCAGCAGCTCGGGGGGTCAGCCCCAGCATTTT. Filled out from reference TRBV5-6 and TRBJ1-5, the complete variable domain reads DAGVTQSPTHLIKTRGQQVTLRCSPKSGHDTVSWYQQALGQGPQFIFQYYEEEERQRGNFPDRFSGHQFPNYSSELNVNALLLGDSALYLCASSSGGQPQHFGDGTRLSIL.